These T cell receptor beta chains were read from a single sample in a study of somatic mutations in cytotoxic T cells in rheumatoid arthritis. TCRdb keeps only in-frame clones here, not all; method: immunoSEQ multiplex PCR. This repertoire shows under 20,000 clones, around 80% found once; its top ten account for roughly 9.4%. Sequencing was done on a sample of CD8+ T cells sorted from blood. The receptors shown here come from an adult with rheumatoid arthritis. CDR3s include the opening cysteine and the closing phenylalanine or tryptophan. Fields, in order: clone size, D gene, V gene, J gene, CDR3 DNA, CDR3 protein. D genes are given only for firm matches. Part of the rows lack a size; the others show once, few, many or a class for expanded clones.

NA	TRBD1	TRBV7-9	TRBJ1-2	TGTGCCAGCAGCCCCCAGGGGGTCAACTATGGCTACACCTTC	CASSPQGVNYGYTF
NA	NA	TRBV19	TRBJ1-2	TGTGCCAGTAGTATAGGGACTAGAGGCTACACCTTC	CASSIGTRGYTF
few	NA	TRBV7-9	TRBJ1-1	TGTGCCAGCAGCTTAGATTCTGAAGCTTTCTTT	CASSLDSEAFF
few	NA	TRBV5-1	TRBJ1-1	TGCGCCAGCAGCTTGTACAGGGCGGGCACTGAAGCTTTCTTT	CASSLYRAGTEAFF
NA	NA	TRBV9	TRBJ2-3	TGTGCCAGCACCGGGGGAGCTGGACCTGACACAGATACGCAGTATTTT	CASTGGAGPDTDTQYF
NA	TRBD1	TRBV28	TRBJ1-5	TGTGCCAGCAGTTTCAGACGGACAGGGGTTCAGCCCCAGCATTTT	CASSFRRTGVQPQHF
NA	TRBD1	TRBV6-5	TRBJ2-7	TGTGCCAGCAGCCCGGGACAGGGCTCCTACGAGCAGTACTTC	CASSPGQGSYEQYF
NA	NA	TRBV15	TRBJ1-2	TGTGCCACCAGCAGAGATCTGCCGAAGTTCTTTGGCTACACCTTC	CATSRDLPKFFGYTF
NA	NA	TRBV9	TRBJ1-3	TGTGCCAGCAGCGATGGCTCTGGAAACACCATATATTTT	CASSDGSGNTIYF
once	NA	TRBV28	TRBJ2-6	TGTGCCAGCACAGGGGGGCCCTTATCCGGGGCCAACGTCCTGACTTTC	CASTGGPLSGANVLTF
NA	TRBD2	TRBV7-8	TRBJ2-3	TGTGCCAGCAGCCGGAAACTAGCGGCCGGCACAGATACGCAGTATTTT	CASSRKLAAGTDTQYF
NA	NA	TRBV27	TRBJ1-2	TGTGCCAGCGGCAGAGGGGTGGCCTATGGCTACACCTTC	CASGRGVAYGYTF
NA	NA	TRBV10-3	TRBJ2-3	TGTGCCATCAGTACCGGGATAGGGGCAGATACGCAGTATTTT	CAISTGIGADTQYF
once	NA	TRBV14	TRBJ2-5	TGTGCCAGCAGCCAAGATGGGCACCAAGAGACCCAGTACTTC	CASSQDGHQETQYF
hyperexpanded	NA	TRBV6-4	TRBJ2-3	TGTGCCAGCAGTGAAGGTAGCGGTAGCACAGATACGCAGTATTTT	CASSEGSGSTDTQYF
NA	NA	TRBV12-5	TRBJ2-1	TGTGCTAGTGGCGACGACAGAGGCAATGAGCAGTTCTTC	CASGDDRGNEQFF
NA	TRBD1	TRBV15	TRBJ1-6	TGTGCCACCAGCAAAAGACAGGGTCCCAATTCACCCCTCCACTTT	CATSKRQGPNSPLHF
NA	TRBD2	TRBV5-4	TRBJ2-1	TGTGCCAGCAGCTTGGGGCGGGGGGACTCCTACAATGAGCAGTTCTTC	CASSLGRGDSYNEQFF
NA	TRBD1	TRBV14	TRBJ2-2	TGTGCCAGCAGCGAGGGACCTCCGGACAGGGGGAGTACCGGGGAGCTGTTTTTT	CASSEGPPDRGSTGELFF
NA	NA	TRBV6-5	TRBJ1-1	TGTGCCAGCAGTTACTCGGCTAACACTGAAGCTTTCTTT	CASSYSANTEAFF
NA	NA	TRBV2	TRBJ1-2	TGTGCCAGCAGTGAAGGGGGTCTTAACTATGGCTACACCTTC	CASSEGGLNYGYTF
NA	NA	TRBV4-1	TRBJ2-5	TGCGCCAGCAGCCAAGTGACTACGCACGCAGGAGAGACCCAGTACTTC	CASSQVTTHAGETQYF
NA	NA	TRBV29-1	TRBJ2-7	TGCAGCGTAGCCTCTTGGGCGGACCGGAGCTCCTACGAGCAGTACTTC	CSVASWADRSSYEQYF
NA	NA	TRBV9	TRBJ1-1	TGTGCCAGCAGCCCCGAGGGGCGGACAATCGACACTGAAGCTTTCTTT	CASSPEGRTIDTEAFF
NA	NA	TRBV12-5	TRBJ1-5	TGTGCTAGTGGTTTGGACCAGGGGTGGGGTGGCAATCAGCCCCAGCATTTT	CASGLDQGWGGNQPQHF
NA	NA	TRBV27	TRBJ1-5	TGTGCCAGCAGTTTGGCCGGGGATCAGCCCCAGCATTTT	CASSLAGDQPQHF
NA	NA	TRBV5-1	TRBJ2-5	TGCGCCAGCAGCTTAAGGGGTGGCCACCAAGAGACCCAGTACTTC	CASSLRGGHQETQYF
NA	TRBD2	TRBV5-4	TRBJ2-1	TGTGCCAGCAGCTTGGGCCGGGGGGACTACAATGAGCAGTTCTTC	CASSLGRGDYNEQFF
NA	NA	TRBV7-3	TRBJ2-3	TGTGCCAGCAGCCCGTCCGGGGGGCGCCCAGATACGCAGTATTTT	CASSPSGGRPDTQYF
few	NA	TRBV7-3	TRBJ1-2	TGTGCCAGCAGCCTTAGGTCGGGCTATGGCTACACCTTC	CASSLRSGYGYTF
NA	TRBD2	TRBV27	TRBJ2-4	TGTGCCAGCAGTTTTACGACTAGCGGGGTTGTCAAAAACATTCAGTACTTC	CASSFTTSGVVKNIQYF
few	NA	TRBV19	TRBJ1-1	TGTGCCAGTAGTATGGCCGCCCCGGGTTCTGGCACTGAAGCTTTCTTT	CASSMAAPGSGTEAFF
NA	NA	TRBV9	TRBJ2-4	TGTGCCAGCAGTGGGGGGCAAAACATTCAGTACTTC	CASSGGQNIQYF
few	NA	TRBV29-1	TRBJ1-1	TGCAGCGTTGAGATCGGGGGTTTTGAAGCTTTCTTT	CSVEIGGFEAFF
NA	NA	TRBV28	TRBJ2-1	TGTGCCAGCACCAAAAGAGGGGGGGGTAATGAGCAGTTCTTC	CASTKRGGGNEQFF
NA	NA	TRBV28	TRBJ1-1	TGTGCCAGCAGTCTTGCGGGCAGAGTCAAGAACACTGAAGCTTTCTTT	CASSLAGRVKNTEAFF
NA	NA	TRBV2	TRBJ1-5	TGTGCCAGCAGTGAAGCTAACCTTAGGTACTTCAATCAGCCCCAGCATTTT	CASSEANLRYFNQPQHF
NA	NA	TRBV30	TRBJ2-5	TGTGCCGCACCATGGGGGACCCAGTACTTC	CAAPWGTQYF
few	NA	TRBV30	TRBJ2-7	TGTGCCTGGAGTGTATCCTCCTACGAGCAGTACTTC	CAWSVSSYEQYF
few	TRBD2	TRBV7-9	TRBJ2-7	TGTGCCAGCAGCTTCTGGGGACTACCGCCTTACGAGCAGTACTTC	CASSFWGLPPYEQYF
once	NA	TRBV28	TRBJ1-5	TGTGCCAGCAGTTCCTACCCTCAAAGGACCGATCGGCCCCAGCATTTT	CASSSYPQRTDRPQHF
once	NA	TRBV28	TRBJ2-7	TGTGCCAGCAGTTCCCCTGTGCTGGAGCAGTACTTC	CASSSPVLEQYF
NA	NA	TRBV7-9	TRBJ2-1	TGTGCCAGCAGCTTAAACAGAGGGGACAATGAGCAGTTCTTC	CASSLNRGDNEQFF
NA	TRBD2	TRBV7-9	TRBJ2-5	TGTGCCAGCAGCCGGACTAGCGGGGCGGAGACCCAGTACTTC	CASSRTSGAETQYF
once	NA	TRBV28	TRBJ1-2	TGTGCCGCGGGGTTGTGGTATGGCTACACCTTC	CAAGLWYGYTF
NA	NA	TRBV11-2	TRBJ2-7	TGTGCCAGCAGCTCGAGGGCTTACGAGCAGTACTTC	CASSSRAYEQYF
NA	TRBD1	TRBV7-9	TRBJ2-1	TGTGCCAGCAGCCCCGGGACAGGGGAATCATACAATGAGCAGTTCTTC	CASSPGTGESYNEQFF
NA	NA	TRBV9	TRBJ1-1	TGTGCCAGCAGCCGAGAGGGTATCACTGAAGCTTTCTTT	CASSREGITEAFF
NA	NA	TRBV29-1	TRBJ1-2	TGCAGCGTTGAAGAGGCTGCAGCGGCTAACTATGGCTACACCTTC	CSVEEAAAANYGYTF
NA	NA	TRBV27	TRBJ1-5	TGTGCCAGCAGTCACAGGGATAGCAATCAGCCCCAGCATTTT	CASSHRDSNQPQHF
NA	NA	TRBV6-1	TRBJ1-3	TGTGCCAGCAGTCGGTCGGTAGACACCATATATTTT	CASSRSVDTIYF
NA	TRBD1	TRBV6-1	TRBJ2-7	TGTGCCAGCAGCGGGACAGCGACCAGCGAGCAGTACTTC	CASSGTATSEQYF
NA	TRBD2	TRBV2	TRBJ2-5	TGTGCCAGCAGTGAAACGGCTAGCGGGGGGAGAGAGACCCAGTACTTC	CASSETASGGRETQYF
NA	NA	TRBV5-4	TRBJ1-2	TGTGCCAGAAAAGGAGCGGGAGACTATGGCTACACCTTC	CARKGAGDYGYTF